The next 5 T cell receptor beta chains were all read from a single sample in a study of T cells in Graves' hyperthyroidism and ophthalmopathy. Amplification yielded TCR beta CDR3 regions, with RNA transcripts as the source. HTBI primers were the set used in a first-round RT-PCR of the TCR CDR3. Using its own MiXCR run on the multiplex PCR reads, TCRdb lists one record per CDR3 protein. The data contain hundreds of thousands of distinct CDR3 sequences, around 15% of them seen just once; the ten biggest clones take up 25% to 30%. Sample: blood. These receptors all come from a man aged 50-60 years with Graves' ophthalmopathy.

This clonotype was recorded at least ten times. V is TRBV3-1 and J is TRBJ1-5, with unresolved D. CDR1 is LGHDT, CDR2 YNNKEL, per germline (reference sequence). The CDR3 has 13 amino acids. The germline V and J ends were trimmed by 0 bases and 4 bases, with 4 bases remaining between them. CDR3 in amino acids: CASSQDPNQPQHF. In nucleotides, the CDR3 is TGTGCCAGCAGCCAAGATCCAAATCAGCCCCAGCATTTT.

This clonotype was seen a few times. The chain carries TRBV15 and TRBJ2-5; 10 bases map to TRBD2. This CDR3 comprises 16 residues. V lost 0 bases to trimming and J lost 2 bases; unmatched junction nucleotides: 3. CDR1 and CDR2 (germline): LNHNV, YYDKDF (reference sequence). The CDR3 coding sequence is TGTGCCACCAGCAGAGAACTAGCGGGATTTCAAGAGACCCAGTACTTC. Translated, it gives CATSRELAGFQETQYF.

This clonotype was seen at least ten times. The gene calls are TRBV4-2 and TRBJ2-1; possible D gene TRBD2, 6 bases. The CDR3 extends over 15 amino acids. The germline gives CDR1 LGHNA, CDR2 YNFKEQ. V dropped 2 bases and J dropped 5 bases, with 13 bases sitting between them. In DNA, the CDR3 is TGTGCCAGCAGCCAACAACCGGGGACTCACAATGAGCAGTTCTTC. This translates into CASSQQPGTHNEQFF.

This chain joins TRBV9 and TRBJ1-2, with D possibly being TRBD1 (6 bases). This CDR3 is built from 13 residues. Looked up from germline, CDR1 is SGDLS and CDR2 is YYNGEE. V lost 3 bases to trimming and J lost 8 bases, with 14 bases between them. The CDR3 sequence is CASSENTGIGYTF. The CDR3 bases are TGTGCCAGCAGCGAGAATACAGGGATCGGCTACACCTTC.

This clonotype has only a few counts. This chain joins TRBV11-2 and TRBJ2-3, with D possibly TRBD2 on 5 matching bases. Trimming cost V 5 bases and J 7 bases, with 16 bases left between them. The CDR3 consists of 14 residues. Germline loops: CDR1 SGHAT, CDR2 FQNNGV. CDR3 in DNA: TGTGCCAGCAGCCCGGCCAGCGGAACCTATACGCAGTATTTT. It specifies CASSPASGTYTQYF. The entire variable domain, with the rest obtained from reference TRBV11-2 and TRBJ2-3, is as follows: EAGVAQSPRYKIIEKRQSVAFWCNPISGHATLYWYQQILGQGPKLLIQFQNNGVVDDSQLPKDRFSAERLKGVDSTLKIQPAKLEDSAVYLCASSPASGTYTQYFGPGTRLTVL.